This entry lists 21 T cell receptor beta chains sequenced from one sample in a study of human CD8 memory T cell subsets. TCR beta libraries were made by UMI-labeled 5' RACE. TCRdb reprocessed the 5' RACE reads, keeping one entry per CDR3 protein, no DNA. This table lists 8,500 to 14,000 distinct CDR3 sequences. The specimen sequenced was CD8+ T cells from PBMCs. The origin of the receptors is a human donor in good health.

This chain joins TRBV28 and TRBJ2-2; TCRdb reports TRBD1, a call that lacks DNA to check it against. Germline-derived CDR1 and CDR2 are MDHEN and SYDVKM. The CDR3 sequence is 15 residues long. The CDR3 here is CASSGTDTNTGELFF.

This sequence joins TRBV6-2 or TRBV6-3 and TRBJ1-1; TCRdb gives TRBD1 as the D gene, but with no DNA this cannot be confirmed. The CDR3 is made up of 14 amino acids. Per the germline V gene, CDR1 is MNHEY and CDR2 is SVGEGT. The CDR3 sequence is CASSQQGRWTEAFF.

The genes are TRBV24-1 and TRBJ2-3; TCRdb's D call, TRBD2, is unchecked because there is no DNA. Germline CDR1 is KGHDR and CDR2 is SFDVKD. The CDR3 totals 15 residues. The CDR3 region is CATRESGRASDTQYF.

The V and J genes are TRBV3-1 and TRBJ2-7; TCRdb reports TRBD1, a call that lacks DNA to check it against. The CDR3 runs 16 residues. CDR1 and CDR2 from the germline V gene are LGHDT and YNNKEL (reference sequence). CDR3 region: CASSPYPGDTSYEQYF.

The gene calls are TRBV5-8 and TRBJ1-1. Germline CDR1 SGHTS, CDR2 YDEGEE. This CDR3 is built from 14 residues. CDR3 sequence: CASSLDRVNTEAFF.

V usage is TRBV5-6 and J usage is TRBJ2-3; TCRdb outputs TRBD1, but without DNA this stays unchecked. Germline-derived CDR1 and CDR2 are SGHDT and YYEEEE. The CDR3 extends over 18 amino acids. The CDR3 loop is CASSLADGTGKVTDTQYF.

This chain uses TRBV29-1 with TRBJ2-1; as DNA is missing, the TRBD1 call by TCRdb cannot be tested. There are 13 residues in the CDR3. Germline-derived CDR1 and CDR2 are SQVTM and ANQGSEA. Here the CDR3 reads CSVERDDYNEQFF.

The rearrangement links TRBV4-1 to TRBJ2-1; TCRdb designates TRBD2, a call that cannot be tested without DNA. Per germline, CDR1 MGHRA and CDR2 YSYEKL. The CDR3 runs to 16 residues. The CDR3 reads CASSQDTSGDYNEQFF.

J is TRBJ1-5 and V is TRBV21-1; there is no DNA to check the TCRdb D call of TRBD1. TRBV21-1 represents a pseudogene. The CDR3 length is 18 residues. The CDR3: CASSSLKRDREMGQPQHF.

Measured by frequency, this clonotype is medium-sized. The chain joins TRBV4-3 to TRBJ2-1; without DNA, the TCRdb call of TRBD2 cannot be checked. Germline V gives CDR1 LGHNA, CDR2 YSLEER. This CDR3 has 16 residues. The CDR3 here is CASSQDWASGSYEQFF.

This rearrangement joins TRBV6-2 or TRBV6-3 to TRBJ2-3; checking the TCRdb D call of TRBD1 is not possible without DNA. This CDR3 has 16 amino acids. CDR1 and CDR2 (germline): MNHEY, SVGEGT. The CDR3 sequence: CASSYGAGASTDTQYF.

This clonotype is classed as medium-sized by frequency. This sequence joins TRBV11-1 and TRBJ2-3; without DNA, the TCRdb call of TRBD2 cannot be checked. The V gene's germline CDR1 is SGHAT and CDR2 FQDESV (reference sequence). This CDR3 is 16 amino acids long. CDR3 protein: CASSLARLADVDTQYF.

The rearrangement links TRBV7-9 to TRBJ2-7; TCRdb lists TRBD2, though no DNA is available to test this call. The CDR3 sequence is 16 residues long. Per germline, CDR1 SEHNR and CDR2 FQNEAQ (reference sequence). Here the CDR3 reads CASSVPGLAGTYEQYF.

The rearrangement joins TRBV3-1 to TRBJ2-1; TCRdb proposes TRBD1, but this gene call is untestable without DNA. The CDR3 runs to 12 residues. In germline, CDR1 is LGHDT, CDR2 YNNKEL (reference sequence). This chain's CDR3 is CASSQGGPDRFF.

J is TRBJ2-3 and V is TRBV7-9. The germline gives CDR1 SEHNR, CDR2 FQNEAQ (reference sequence). The CDR3 is 15 amino acids. This CDR3 is CASSLSPGSADTQYF.

This chain links TRBV29-1 with TRBJ2-1; there is no DNA to check the TCRdb D call of TRBD1. The CDR3 is 14 residues long. The germline V gene has CDR1 SQVTM and CDR2 ANQGSEA. The CDR3: CSVQQGGSYNEQFF.

The chain's CDR3 is CSAPKNSYNEQFF. The chain couples TRBV20-1 to TRBJ2-1. The germline CDR1 and CDR2 sequences are DFQATT and SNEGSKA (reference sequence). The CDR3 runs 13 residues.

The chain couples TRBV3-1 to TRBJ2-1; lacking DNA, the TRBD2 call made by TCRdb goes unchecked. The CDR3 sequence is 18 residues long. CDR1 and CDR2 (germline): LGHDT, YNNKEL (reference sequence). The chain's CDR3 is CASSQDFGWLAGNNEQFF.

The V and J genes are TRBV6-2 or TRBV6-3 and TRBJ2-7; TCRdb proposes TRBD1, but this gene call is untestable without DNA. This CDR3 is 16 amino acids long. Looked up from germline, CDR1 is MNHEY and CDR2 is SVGEGT. The CDR3 sequence: CASSYLGLQGEDEQYF.

The chain recombines TRBV19 with TRBJ2-1. Germline V lookup: CDR1 LNHDA, CDR2 SQIVND (reference sequence). This CDR3 spans 14 amino acids. CDR3 amino acids: CASKVAFQDNEQFF.

The J gene is TRBJ2-3, the V gene TRBV6-6. This CDR3 spans 14 amino acids. Germline lookup yields CDR1 MNHNY and CDR2 SVGAGI (reference sequence). CDR3 region: CASTESWDTDTQYF.